This T cell receptor beta chain came from a study of blood T cell repertoires in COVID-19. Trimming removed 0 bases at V and 10 bases at J, with 14 bases between. CDR1 and CDR2 (germline): SGHRS, YFSETQ. This CDR3 is 15 amino acids long. The repertoire was sequenced with immunoSEQ multiplex PCR; TCRdb's copy has only in-frame clones and lacks some. This sample has 140,000 to 150,000 clones, with roughly 79% found just once. V and J are TRBV5-1 and TRBJ1-6, with unresolved D. Sequencing was performed on peripheral blood. The receptor was derived from a human donor with acute or convalescent COVID-19. The donor label of this sample is uncertain. The DNA for the CDR3 is TGCGCCAGCAGCTTGGCGGCAGACTACCAATCACCCCTCCACTTT. Translating gives CASSLAADYQSPLHF.